This T cell receptor (beta chain) was identified during a study of blood T cell repertoires in COVID-19. Study-wide background: Italy, Spain and the United States were the sources of the convalescent and acute COVID-19 samples. T cells, B-cell-depleted T cells, or PBMCs provided the cDNA or gDNA that served as material.

CDR1 is ENHRY and CDR2 is SYGVKD in the germline V gene. The CDR3 sequence is 15 residues long. V dropped 6 bases and J dropped 7; count of bases not matched to a gene: 10. As processed by the authors: Amplification from reference gene primers served as the basis for estimated nucleated cell counts. Sequenced by immunoSEQ multiplex PCR; TCRdb stores in-frame clones only, minus some. The DNA was the basis for D and trimming; V, J and clone size are from that table. The sample contains about 140,000 clones, roughly 85% of which appear only once. Sample: peripheral blood. This receptor was obtained from a man between 50 and 59 years old with acute or convalescent COVID-19. This chain links TRBV10-3 with TRBJ2-1; TRBD1 aligns across 9 bases. The CDR3 nucleotides read TGTGCCATCAGCCGCCGGGACAGGGTGATTAATGAGCAGTTCTTC. It specifies CAISRRDRVINEQFF.